This T cell receptor beta chain was documented in a study of identical twins. Study results and limitations: It was out-of-frame TCR alpha sharing in monozygotic twins that models underestimated.

Notes on this clonotype: Antigen: not known. A junction boundary mismatches the germline segment, possibly from a read error.

CDR1 MNHNS and CDR2 SASEGT come from the germline V gene. There are 15 residues in the CDR3. The cDNA had a unique molecular identifier and a template-switch universal primer site. In TCRdb, the 5' RACE reads were re-called with MiXCR into one record per CDR3 protein. The data show just under 550,000 distinct CDR3 sequences, over 12% seen once. The sample was also reused in another study, on yellow fever vaccine responses in identical twins.

The source is a woman between 18 and 29 years old in good health. The specimen was CD4+ T cells sorted from blood. The chain joins TRBV6-1 to TRBJ2-5; D possibly uses TRBD1 or TRBD2 (5 bases each). CDR3 coding DNA: TGTGCCAGCAGTAGAGCTTGGGGGACCCAAGGGACCCAGTACTTC. Protein: CASSRAWGTQGTQYF.